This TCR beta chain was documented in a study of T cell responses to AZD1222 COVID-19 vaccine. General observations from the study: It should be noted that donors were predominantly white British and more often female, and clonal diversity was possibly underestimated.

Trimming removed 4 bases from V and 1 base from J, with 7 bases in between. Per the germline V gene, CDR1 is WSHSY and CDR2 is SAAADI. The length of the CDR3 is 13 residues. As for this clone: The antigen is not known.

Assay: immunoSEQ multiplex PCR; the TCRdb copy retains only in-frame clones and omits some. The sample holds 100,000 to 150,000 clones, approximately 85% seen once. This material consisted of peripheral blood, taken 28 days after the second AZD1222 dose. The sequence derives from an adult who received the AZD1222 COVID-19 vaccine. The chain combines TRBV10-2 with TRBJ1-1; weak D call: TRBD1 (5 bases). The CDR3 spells CASSGQRNTEAFF. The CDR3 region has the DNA TGCGCCAGCAGTGGACAGAGGAACACTGAAGCTTTCTTT.